A selection of T cell receptor beta chains follows, all from one sample in a study of T cell responses to AZD1222 COVID-19 vaccine. Profiling relied on immunoSEQ multiplex PCR, and the TCRdb table lists in-frame clones only, not all of them. The sample has roughly 120,000 clones; approximately 90% are singletons. This specimen consisted of peripheral blood, obtained 28 days after the second AZD1222 dose. Receptors were obtained from an adult who received the AZD1222 COVID-19 vaccine. Each CDR3 is given with its conserved first and last residue. Fields, in order: V gene, J gene, D gene, clone size, CDR3 length, CDR3 DNA, CDR3 protein. A D gene is named only where the DNA matches it firmly. Not all rows give a size; the values are once, few, many and, for expanded clones, a class.

v_gene: TRBV11-1; j_gene: TRBJ2-7; d_gene: NA; abundance: NA; len: 16; CDR3nt: TGTGCCAGCAGCTTATCAGGGACCATACAAACCTACGAGCAGTACTTC; CDR3aa: CASSLSGTIQTYEQYF
v_gene: TRBV6-2/TRBV6-3; j_gene: TRBJ2-1; d_gene: NA; abundance: NA; len: 13; CDR3nt: TGTGCCAGCAGTTACTCGCGGAGTAGTGAGCAGTTCTTC; CDR3aa: CASSYSRSSEQFF
v_gene: TRBV10-3; j_gene: TRBJ1-5; d_gene: NA; abundance: NA; len: 15; CDR3nt: TGTGCCATCAGTCGGGCAGGCGGTAGCAATCAGCCCCAGCATTTT; CDR3aa: CAISRAGGSNQPQHF
v_gene: TRBV11-1; j_gene: TRBJ2-7; d_gene: TRBD1; abundance: NA; len: 13; CDR3nt: TGTGCCAGCTTAGGGACAGGGGGCTACGAGCAGTACTTC; CDR3aa: CASLGTGGYEQYF
v_gene: TRBV11-2; j_gene: TRBJ1-3; d_gene: NA; abundance: NA; len: 12; CDR3nt: TGTGCCAGCAGCTTCATTGTAAACACCATATATTTT; CDR3aa: CASSFIVNTIYF
v_gene: TRBV5-1; j_gene: TRBJ2-3; d_gene: NA; abundance: NA; len: 18; CDR3nt: TGCGCCAGTACCAGGGGTGGTGGCGAGCGAGGCTCCACAGATACGCAGTATTTT; CDR3aa: CASTRGGGERGSTDTQYF
v_gene: TRBV3-1/TRBV3-2; j_gene: TRBJ2-7; d_gene: NA; abundance: many; len: 11; CDR3nt: TGTGCCAGCCTTCAGGGAGCTGGGCAGTACTTC; CDR3aa: CASLQGAGQYF
v_gene: TRBV7-2; j_gene: TRBJ1-3; d_gene: NA; abundance: NA; len: 15; CDR3nt: TGTGCCAGCAGCTCAGGGACCCTCTCTGGAAACACCATATATTTT; CDR3aa: CASSSGTLSGNTIYF
v_gene: TRBV7-2; j_gene: TRBJ2-2; d_gene: NA; abundance: NA; len: 15; CDR3nt: TGTGCCAGCAGCTTAGGGTTGCCGGGGACCGGGGAGCTGTTTTTT; CDR3aa: CASSLGLPGTGELFF
v_gene: TRBV2; j_gene: TRBJ2-5; d_gene: NA; abundance: NA; len: 17; CDR3nt: TGTGCCAGCAGTGAGGGCCAGAAGGCCTCGGCCCAAGAGACCCAGTACTTC; CDR3aa: CASSEGQKASAQETQYF
v_gene: TRBV7-2; j_gene: TRBJ2-3; d_gene: NA; abundance: once; len: 17; CDR3nt: TGTGCCAGCAGCCATGACACGAGACTTCATGGGGGAGGTACGCAGTATTTT; CDR3aa: CASSHDTRLHGGGTQYF
v_gene: TRBV18; j_gene: TRBJ2-7; d_gene: NA; abundance: NA; len: 14; CDR3nt: TGTGCCAGCTCGCCTCAGGTTAGGTCCCACGAGCAGTACTTC; CDR3aa: CASSPQVRSHEQYF
v_gene: TRBV4-2; j_gene: TRBJ1-4; d_gene: NA; abundance: NA; len: 16; CDR3nt: TGTGCCAGCAGCCAAGATCTCGGCCAGGGTAGAGGAAAACTGTTTTTT; CDR3aa: CASSQDLGQGRGKLFF
v_gene: TRBV18; j_gene: TRBJ1-2; d_gene: NA; abundance: once; len: 19; CDR3nt: TGTGCCAGCTCACCACAAGGTAGTGTGCTCGACAGGCTACTCTATGGCTACACCTTC; CDR3aa: CASSPQGSVLDRLLYGYTF
v_gene: TRBV6-5; j_gene: TRBJ1-1; d_gene: NA; abundance: NA; len: 14; CDR3nt: TGTGCCAGCAGTTACTCGAGGGGGTTCGCGGAAGCTTTCTTT; CDR3aa: CASSYSRGFAEAFF
v_gene: TRBV5-5; j_gene: TRBJ1-6; d_gene: NA; abundance: once; len: 15; CDR3nt: TGTGCCAGCAGCACTACAGGGAGAGAGAATTCACCCCTCCACTTT; CDR3aa: CASSTTGRENSPLHF
v_gene: TRBV9; j_gene: TRBJ1-1; d_gene: NA; abundance: NA; len: 14; CDR3nt: TGTGCCAGCAGCGTAGGTTCCACGGCTGCTGAAGCTTTCTTT; CDR3aa: CASSVGSTAAEAFF
v_gene: TRBV27; j_gene: TRBJ1-2; d_gene: TRBD1; abundance: NA; len: 15; CDR3nt: TGTGCCAGCAGTGCAAATCGGGACAGGGTTCGTGGCTACACCTTC; CDR3aa: CASSANRDRVRGYTF